These 23 T cell receptor beta chains were sequenced from one sample in a study of blood T cell repertoires in COVID-19. TCRdb's table, derived via immunoSEQ multiplex PCR, lists solely in-frame clones and lacks some. The sample gives roughly 380,000 clones, around nine tenths of which show up once; roughly 4% is in the top ten. Sequenced sample: peripheral blood. Receptors were obtained from a woman in her sixties or seventies with COVID-19, enrolled during active disease.

This chain joins TRBV7-9 and TRBJ2-1; D is undetermined. Per germline, CDR1 SEHNR and CDR2 FQNEAQ (reference sequence). The CDR3 is made up of 10 amino acids. Between the trimmed V and J ends, which lost 6 bases and 8 bases, there was a span of 5 bases. This CDR3 is CASSSDEQFF. In nucleotides, the CDR3 is TGTGCCAGCAGTTCGGATGAGCAGTTCTTC.

The V call is TRBV2, the J call TRBJ2-3; 10 bases map to TRBD1. Germline CDR1 is SNHLY and CDR2 is FYNNEI. The CDR3 is 14 amino acids. Unmatched junction bases numbered 4, after V lost 8 bases and J lost 2 bases. This chain's CDR3 is CASADRGFTDTQYF. CDR3 sequence (DNA): TGTGCCAGCGCGGACAGGGGGTTCACAGATACGCAGTATTTT. The entire variable domain, with the rest obtained from reference TRBV2 and TRBJ2-3, is as follows: EPEVTQTPSHQVTQMGQEVILRCVPISNHLYFYWYRQILGQKVEFLVSFYNNEISEKSEIFDDQFSVERPDGSNFTLKIRSTKLEDSAMYFCASADRGFTDTQYFGPGTRLTVL.

The V gene is TRBV5-1, the J gene TRBJ1-1; TRBD1 matches 8 bases. CDR3 size: 15 residues. CDR1 SGHRS and CDR2 YFSETQ come from the germline V gene. V lost 4 bases to trimming and J lost 5 bases; unmatched junction nucleotides: 10. This chain's CDR3 is CASSKQGGGLTEAFF. The CDR3 bases are TGCGCCAGCAGCAAACAGGGGGGAGGACTTACTGAAGCTTTCTTT. Supplemented by reference TRBV5-1 and TRBJ1-1, the full variable domain reads KAGVTQTPRYLIKTRGQQVTLSCSPISGHRSVSWYQQTPGQGLQFLFEYFSETQRNKGNFPGRFSGRQFSNSRSEMNVSTLELGDSALYLCASSKQGGGLTEAFFGQGTRLTVV.

This chain uses TRBV7-2 with TRBJ2-7; TRBD1 matches at 10 bases. Germline loops: CDR1 SGHTA, CDR2 FQGNSA. This CDR3 is 16 amino acids long. Unmatched junction bases numbered 8, after V lost 4 bases and J lost 2 bases. The CDR3 nucleotides are TGTGCCAGCAGCTGGGCCGGGACAGGGGTCCCCTACGAGCAGTACTTC. It yields the protein CASSWAGTGVPYEQYF. The full variable domain, completed using reference TRBV7-2 and TRBJ2-7, is GAGVSQSPSNKVTEKGKDVELRCDPISGHTALYWYRQSLGQGLEFLIYFQGNSAPDKSGLPSDRFSAERTGGSVSTLTIQRTQQEDSAVYLCASSWAGTGVPYEQYFGPGTRLTVT.

V gene TRBV30 combines with J gene TRBJ2-7; TRBD1 agrees at 11 bases. The J segment lost 4 bases and the V segment lost 2 bases, leaving 13 bases of the junction unmatched. The CDR3 length is 17 residues. The germline gives CDR1 GTSNPN, CDR2 SVGIG (reference sequence). CDR3 nucleotides: TGTGCCTGGAGTCCGACCCTCCGGACAGGGGGCTTTTACGAGCAGTACTTC. This codes for CAWSPTLRTGGFYEQYF.

The V call is TRBV19, the J call TRBJ1-1; D uncertain. The CDR3 is 15 amino acids. CDR1 is LNHDA and CDR2 is SQIVND in the germline V gene (reference sequence). V lost 3 bases to trimming and J lost 2 bases, with 13 bases between them. The CDR3 region is CASSILPSINTEAFF. CDR3 nucleotides: TGTGCCAGTAGTATCCTACCTAGCATCAACACTGAAGCTTTCTTT.

The chain combines TRBV19 with TRBJ1-1; D is uncertain. V lost 9 bases to trimming and J lost 1 base, with 12 bases between them. The CDR3 runs 13 residues. CDR1 and CDR2 (germline): LNHDA, SQIVND (reference sequence). The CDR3 reads CASRHKPNTEAFF. As DNA, the CDR3 is TGTGCCAGCAGACACAAACCGAACACTGAAGCTTTCTTT.

The chain combines TRBV18 with TRBJ2-1, with 10 bases matching TRBD2. Per the germline V gene, CDR1 is KGHSH and CDR2 is LQKENI. This CDR3 is built from 16 residues. Germline trimming cut 0 bases from V and 5 bases from J; bases unmatched to any gene: 4. For the CDR3, the DNA is TGTGCCAGCTCACCACCGGTAGCGGGGGGCCACAATGAGCAGTTCTTC. It specifies CASSPPVAGGHNEQFF. The full variable domain, its missing parts supplied by reference TRBV18 and TRBJ2-1, is NAGVMQNPRHLVRRRGQEARLRCSPMKGHSHVYWYRQLPEEGLKFMVYLQKENIIDESGMPKERFSAEFPKEGPSILRIQQVVRGDSAAYFCASSPPVAGGHNEQFFGPGTRLTVL.

V and J are TRBV4-1 and TRBJ1-2; 8 bases line up with TRBD1. Germline V gene data show CDR1 as MGHRA and CDR2 as YSYEKL. The CDR3 has 13 residues. V was clipped by 1 base and J by 8 bases; unmatched bases: 3. The CDR3 DNA is TGCGCCAGCAGCCAAGTGACAGGGGAAGGCTACACCTTC. This gives the protein CASSQVTGEGYTF.

The rearrangement uses TRBV5-1 and TRBJ1-4, with D possibly matching TRBD1 (6 bases). Germline CDR1 SGHRS, CDR2 YFSETQ. Deletions cut 5 bases from V and 4 bases from J, with 12 bases between. This CDR3 has 14 residues. This chain's CDR3 is CASRSGAFNEKLFF. CDR3 coding DNA: TGCGCCAGCAGGTCAGGGGCCTTTAATGAAAAACTGTTTTTT.

The chain recombines TRBV7-9 with TRBJ1-4; D remains ambiguous. In germline, CDR1 is SEHNR, CDR2 FQNEAQ (reference sequence). The CDR3 is 12 amino acids. V lost 7 bases to trimming and J lost 8 bases, with 11 bases between them. The CDR3 DNA reads TGTGCCAGCAACCTCATCGGGGAAAAACTGTTTTTT. Amino acids: CASNLIGEKLFF.

This sequence joins TRBV19 and TRBJ2-1; TRBD2 agrees at 9 bases. The CDR3 is 16 residues long. Trimming cost V 5 bases and J 9 bases; bases outside gene matches: 14. Per germline, CDR1 LNHDA and CDR2 SQIVND (reference sequence). CDR3 protein: CASSSPGLAFSGEQFF. DNA for the CDR3: TGTGCCAGTAGTTCACCGGGACTAGCTTTTTCAGGTGAGCAGTTCTTC.

The chain employs TRBV6-2 or TRBV6-3 and TRBJ2-1, with a tentative D call TRBD1 (5 bases). The V and J ends lost 3 bases and 3 bases respectively, with 12 bases between them. Germline V gene data show CDR1 as MNHEY and CDR2 as SVGEGT. CDR3 size: 15 residues. The CDR3 region has the DNA TGTGCCAGCAGTTATCAAGGCAGGGACTACAATGAGCAGTTCTTC. It translates to CASSYQGRDYNEQFF.

This chain connects TRBV10-3 to TRBJ2-3; no clear D gene. Looked up from germline, CDR1 is ENHRY and CDR2 is SYGVKD. Between the trimmed V and J ends, which lost 2 bases and 0 bases, there was a span of 9 bases. This CDR3 contains 15 residues. CDR3 DNA sequence: TGTGCCATCAGTGAGGCCGCCGGGAGCACAGATACGCAGTATTTT. Residues: CAISEAAGSTDTQYF.

The chain employs TRBV5-6 and TRBJ2-3; TRBD1 aligns across 8 bases. The germline CDR1 and CDR2 sequences are SGHDT and YYEEEE. CDR3 size: 16 residues. The V segment lost 0 bases and the J segment 1 base; nucleotides outside the gene matches: 4. CDR3 nucleotides: TGTGCCAGCAGCTTGGCCGACAGGGGAGGCACAGATACGCAGTATTTT. Amino acid sequence: CASSLADRGGTDTQYF.

The chain joins TRBV20-1 to TRBJ1-2; D is possibly TRBD1 (6 bases). From germline, CDR1 is DFQATT and CDR2 SNEGSKA (reference sequence). V lost 8 bases and J lost 8, with 12 bases in between. The CDR3 has 10 residues. The CDR3 DNA reads as TGCAGTCCCAGGGGTCGGGGCTACACCTTC. It specifies CSPRGRGYTF.

The J gene is TRBJ2-5, the V gene TRBV5-1, with TRBD1 matching over 9 bases. The CDR3 length is 17 residues. Unmatched junction bases numbered 8, after V lost 0 bases and J lost 2 bases. The germline V gene encodes CDR1 SGHRS and CDR2 YFSETQ. The CDR3 coding sequence is TGCGCCAGCAGCTTGGGTCCCGGGACAGGGACGCAAGAGACCCAGTACTTC. Translating it yields CASSLGPGTGTQETQYF.

DNA for the CDR3: TGTGCCGTTAACCAGGGGCGCAGCACTGAAGCTTTCTTT. This sequence encodes CAVNQGRSTEAFF. The chain joins TRBV6-5 to TRBJ1-1, with a weak D call TRBD1 (6 bases). There are 13 residues in the CDR3. The germline gives CDR1 MNHEY, CDR2 SVGAGI. The V end was cut by 11 bases, the J end by 4 bases, with 17 bases between.

The chain is built from TRBV6-5 and TRBJ2-2; D call uncertain. The CDR3 has 13 residues. The V end lost 6 bases, the J end lost 5 bases, and 10 bases lay between the germline ends. The germline gives CDR1 MNHEY, CDR2 SVGAGI. CDR3 sequence: CASRSTSTGELFF. In DNA form, the CDR3 reads TGTGCCAGCAGATCCACTTCTACCGGGGAGCTGTTTTTT.

The chain is built from TRBV6-2 or TRBV6-3 and TRBJ2-7; weak D call: TRBD2 (6 bases). CDR1 and CDR2 from the germline V gene are MNHEY and SVGEGT. The CDR3 runs to 14 residues. V was shortened by 2 bases and J by 9 bases, with 17 bases between the two germline ends. CDR3 amino acids: CASSYIAVWDAQYF. The DNA of the CDR3 is TGTGCCAGCAGTTACATAGCGGTTTGGGACGCGCAGTACTTC.

This rearrangement joins TRBV19 to TRBJ2-5; maybe TRBD2 (6 bases). V lost 11 bases, J lost 0 bases, and 10 bases lay in between. CDR3 length: 12 amino acids. The germline gives CDR1 LNHDA, CDR2 SQIVND (reference sequence). CDR3 bases: TGTGCCTGCCGGGACTACCAAGAGACCCAGTACTTC. The encoded protein is CACRDYQETQYF.

The chain employs TRBV28 and TRBJ2-7; D unclear. The CDR3 sequence is 13 residues long. Germline loops: CDR1 MDHEN, CDR2 SYDVKM. V was trimmed by 7 bases and J by 1 base, leaving 11 bases between them. DNA of the CDR3: TGTGCCAGCATTTCACAGCCGTCCTACGAGCAGTACTTC. This codes for CASISQPSYEQYF.

The chain uses TRBV12-5 and TRBJ1-3, with 9 bases fitting TRBD1. The CDR3 is 22 amino acids. Germline assignment: CDR1 LGHNT and CDR2 FRNRAP. V lost 1 base to trimming and J lost 0 bases; unmatched junction nucleotides: 19. The CDR3 coding sequence is TGTGCTAGTGGTTTGGCCCTTCCACCCGGGACAGGGAACCCTAGCTCTGGAAACACCATATATTTT. The encoded protein is CASGLALPPGTGNPSSGNTIYF.